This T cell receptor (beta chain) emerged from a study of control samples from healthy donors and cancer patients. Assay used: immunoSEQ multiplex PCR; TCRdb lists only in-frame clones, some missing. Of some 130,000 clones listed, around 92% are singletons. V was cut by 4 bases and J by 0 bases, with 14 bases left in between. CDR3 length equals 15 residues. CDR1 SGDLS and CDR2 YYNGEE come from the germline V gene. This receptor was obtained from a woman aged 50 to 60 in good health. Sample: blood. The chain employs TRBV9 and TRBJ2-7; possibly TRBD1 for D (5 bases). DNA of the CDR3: TGTGCCAGCAGCCTCTCGGGTGACAGCTCCTACGAGCAGTACTTC. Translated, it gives CASSLSGDSSYEQYF.